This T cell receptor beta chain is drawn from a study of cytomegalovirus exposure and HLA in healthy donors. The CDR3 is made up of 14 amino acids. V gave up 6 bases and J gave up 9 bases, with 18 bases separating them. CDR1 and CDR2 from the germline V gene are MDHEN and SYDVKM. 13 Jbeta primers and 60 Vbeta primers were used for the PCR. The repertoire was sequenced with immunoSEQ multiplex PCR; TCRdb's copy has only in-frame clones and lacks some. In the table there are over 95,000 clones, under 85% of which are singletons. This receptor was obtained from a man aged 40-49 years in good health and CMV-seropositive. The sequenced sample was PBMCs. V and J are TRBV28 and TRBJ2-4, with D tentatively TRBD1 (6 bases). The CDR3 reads CASSPSTGLSIQYF. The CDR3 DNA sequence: TGTGCCAGCAGCCCCTCCACAGGGTTAAGCATTCAGTACTTC.